These T cell receptor beta chains were read from a single sample in a study of control samples from healthy donors and cancer patients. Using immunoSEQ multiplex PCR, the repertoire was profiled, and TCRdb retains in-frame clones only, with some absent. The profile shows about 220,000 clones, roughly 94% of them singletons. The sequenced sample consisted of blood. These TCRs come from a man between 50 and 59 years old in good health. Each CDR3 is given without its conserved first and last residue.

V gene,J gene,CDR3 protein
TRBV2,TRBJ2-1,ASIPTGPYNEQF
TRBV6-4,TRBJ2-5,ASSTGILQETQY
TRBV7-9,TRBJ1-2,ASSLRDGYT
TRBV28,TRBJ1-6,ASRQGSRPYNSPLH
TRBV5-1,TRBJ2-7,ASSMLGQGTYEQQY
TRBV11-1,TRBJ2-3,ASSHLAGGGTDTQY
TRBV19,TRBJ2-2,ASTIYLTGAGELF
TRBV12-3/TRBV12-4,TRBJ1-5,ASSFVEDQPQH
TRBV6-5,TRBJ2-7,ASSPDPTGIEQY
TRBV6-5,TRBJ1-4,ASSQTVNEKLF
TRBV7-9,TRBJ1-1,ASSLGFGSPVTEAF
TRBV19,TRBJ1-2,ASSLQGTLANYGYT
TRBV6-1,TRBJ1-6,ASSEVGGQFNSPLH
TRBV11-2,TRBJ1-2,ASSLRDRHTNYGYT
TRBV5-1,TRBJ1-1,ASSFGTGDTEAF
TRBV19,TRBJ2-3,ASSMFSPGTDTQY